Sequencing of this T cell receptor beta chain was carried out in a study of T cell responses to AZD1222 COVID-19 vaccine. Clones were sequenced by immunoSEQ multiplex PCR, and TCRdb holds only the in-frame ones, with some missing. Here the sample spans 160,000 or so clones, around 94% being singletons. Comment on this clone: The antigen remains unidentified.

General study findings and limits: White British people made up most donors, females outnumbered males, and clonal diversity was possibly underestimated. Only five to seven AZD1222 recipients tested seropositive at baseline.

This TCR came from an adult who received the AZD1222 COVID-19 vaccine. The specimen comprised peripheral blood, sampled 28 days after the second AZD1222 dose.

CDR3 amino acids: CASSRARGEGNTIYF. The CDR3 coding sequence is TGTGCCAGCAGTCGCGCGCGTGGCGAGGGAAACACCATATATTTT. The chain carries TRBV6-5 and TRBJ1-3; D call uncertain. This CDR3 has 15 residues. CDR1 and CDR2 (germline): MNHEY, SVGAGI. V lost 5 bases, J lost 4 bases, and 15 bases lay in between.